The 32 T cell receptor beta chains below all came from one sample that was sequenced in a study of blood T cell repertoires in COVID-19. Clones were read by immunoSEQ multiplex PCR, and TCRdb kept only the in-frame ones, dropping some. The sample has 100,000 to 120,000 clones, 85% seen once; the top ten hold about an eighth. Sequencing was done on a sample of peripheral blood. Receptors originate from a human donor in a cohort sampled during active COVID-19.

Only one count was recorded for this clone. The chain couples TRBV5-5 to TRBJ2-2; possible D gene TRBD1, 5 bases. CDR3 length: 13 amino acids. CDR1 is SGHKS, CDR2 YYEKEE, per germline (reference sequence). Trimming pared 7 bases from V and 4 bases from J, leaving 11 bases between. CDR3 sequence: CASGQGVTGELFF. The CDR3 DNA is TGTGCCAGCGGACAAGGAGTCACCGGGGAGCTGTTTTTT.

This chain joins TRBV2 and TRBJ1-6; weak D call: TRBD1 (6 bases). Trimming took 8 bases from V and 10 from J, leaving 12 bases between them. The CDR3 is made up of 12 amino acids. From germline, CDR1 is SNHLY and CDR2 FYNNEI. Written as DNA, the CDR3 is TGTGCCAGCCGGGACAACCGGTCACCCCTCCACTTT. The encoded protein is CASRDNRSPLHF. Full variable domain (missing parts from reference TRBV2 and TRBJ1-6): EPEVTQTPSHQVTQMGQEVILRCVPISNHLYFYWYRQILGQKVEFLVSFYNNEISEKSEIFDDQFSVERPDGSNFTLKIRSTKLEDSAMYFCASRDNRSPLHFGNGTRLTVT.

This sequence joins TRBV2 and TRBJ2-1; a possible D gene is TRBD1 (5 bases). This CDR3 contains 17 residues. Trimming left V 5 bases short and J 0 bases short, with 17 bases between. The germline V gene encodes CDR1 SNHLY and CDR2 FYNNEI. CDR3 coding DNA: TGTGCCAGCAGTAGCAGGGTAGGGGTAAGCTCCTACAATGAGCAGTTCTTC. Translated: CASSSRVGVSSYNEQFF.

V and J are TRBV19 and TRBJ2-7; TRBD2 matches at 7 bases. Germline CDR1 reads LNHDA; CDR2 reads SQIVND (reference sequence). The CDR3 length is 17 residues. The V segment lost 7 bases and the J segment 2 bases; nucleotides outside the gene matches: 17. As DNA, the CDR3 is TGTGCCAGTACCCAACGGGGGGAAAGGCTCCTGCCCTACGAGCAGTACTTC. It yields the protein CASTQRGERLLPYEQYF.

J is TRBJ2-7 and V is TRBV4-2, with TRBD2 matching 13 bases. This CDR3 is built from 15 residues. CDR1 and CDR2 (germline): LGHNA, YNFKEQ. Unmatched junction bases numbered 3, after V lost 4 bases and J lost 3 bases. For the CDR3, the DNA is TGTGCCAGCAGCCGCGGGACTAGCGGGGTCTACGAGCAGTACTTC. Its translation is CASSRGTSGVYEQYF.

This clone was seen a single time. The gene calls are TRBV7-2 and TRBJ2-1; 9 bases agree with TRBD1. The germline V gene encodes CDR1 SGHTA and CDR2 FQGNSA. V trimming: 5 bases; J trimming: 4 bases; junction bases outside the gene matches: 6. The CDR3 is 15 residues long. CDR3 DNA: TGTGCCAGCAGCCTCACAGGGGGCGATTACAATGAGCAGTTCTTC. Its protein product is CASSLTGGDYNEQFF.

This chain links TRBV5-4 with TRBJ2-1; D is perhaps TRBD2 (7 bases). This CDR3 contains 18 residues. From germline, CDR1 is SGHNT and CDR2 YYREEE (reference sequence). Trimming removed 1 base at V and 0 bases at J, with 17 bases between. The CDR3 here is CASSLKSAGARSYNEQFF. The DNA of the CDR3 is TGTGCCAGCAGCTTGAAGTCTGCGGGGGCCCGCTCCTACAATGAGCAGTTCTTC.

The V call is TRBV30, the J call TRBJ1-4; D is unclear. The length of the CDR3 is 14 residues. Trimming cost V 0 bases and J 7 bases, with 12 bases left between them. Germline V gives CDR1 GTSNPN, CDR2 SVGIG (reference sequence). The CDR3: CAWSVGGSGEKLFF. CDR3 bases: TGTGCCTGGAGTGTTGGAGGGTCTGGTGAAAAACTGTTTTTT.

The V and J genes are TRBV11-2 and TRBJ2-7, with TRBD1 matching 10 bases. Germline V gene data show CDR1 as SGHAT and CDR2 as FQNNGV. V trimming: 3 bases; J trimming: 6 bases; junction bases outside the gene matches: 2. The CDR3 has 13 amino acids. The CDR3 DNA sequence: TGTGCCAGCAGCTTTGACAGGGGGCTCGAGCAGTACTTC. Translating it yields CASSFDRGLEQYF.

The rearrangement links TRBV9 to TRBJ2-3; a weak D match, TRBD2 (6 bases). This CDR3 has 15 amino acids. Germline V gives CDR1 SGDLS, CDR2 YYNGEE. Trimming removed 0 bases at V and 1 base at J, with 9 bases between. The CDR3 nucleotides read TGTGCCAGCAGCGTAGAAGGAGGGCGCACAGATACGCAGTATTTT. Encoded protein: CASSVEGGRTDTQYF.

The chain joins TRBV5-1 to TRBJ2-1, with a tentative D call TRBD2 (6 bases). This CDR3 region has 16 residues. V lost 0 bases and J 7 bases, leaving 17 bases between the germline ends. The germline V gene has CDR1 SGHRS and CDR2 YFSETQ. The CDR3 loop reads CASSLDGTFRGNEQFF. CDR3 DNA: TGCGCCAGCAGCTTGGACGGGACTTTCCGGGGGAATGAGCAGTTCTTC.

This clone has just one count. J is TRBJ1-1 and V is TRBV5-6; 9 bases map to TRBD1. V lost 4 bases to trimming and J lost 6 bases; unmatched junction nucleotides: 7. In germline, CDR1 is SGHDT, CDR2 YYEEEE. There are 14 residues in the CDR3. The CDR3, as DNA: TGTGCCAGCAGCCCCGGGACAGGGTTGTCTGAAGCTTTCTTT. Translated: CASSPGTGLSEAFF. The entire variable domain, with the rest obtained from reference TRBV5-6 and TRBJ1-1, is as follows: DAGVTQSPTHLIKTRGQQVTLRCSPKSGHDTVSWYQQALGQGPQFIFQYYEEEERQRGNFPDRFSGHQFPNYSSELNVNALLLGDSALYLCASSPGTGLSEAFFGQGTRLTVV.

V gene TRBV9 combines with J gene TRBJ2-1, with no clear D. This CDR3 contains 16 residues. Trimming removed 5 bases from V and 0 bases from J, with 15 bases in between. Germline V lookup: CDR1 SGDLS, CDR2 YYNGEE. The chain's CDR3 is CASSPEASDSYNEQFF. The CDR3 DNA sequence: TGTGCCAGCAGTCCAGAGGCGTCAGACTCCTACAATGAGCAGTTCTTC.

V usage is TRBV2 and J usage is TRBJ2-1; 7 nucleotides align to TRBD1. This CDR3 has 16 amino acids. CDR1 and CDR2 from the germline V gene are SNHLY and FYNNEI. After removal of 5 bases from V and 5 bases from J, the junction contained 12 bases not matched to a gene. This CDR3 is CASSHRTSQGDNEQFF. CDR3 coding DNA: TGTGCCAGCAGTCATAGGACATCCCAGGGGGACAATGAGCAGTTCTTC.

The chain has TRBV6-1 and TRBJ2-6; 10 bases align to TRBD2. Germline CDR1 MNHNS, CDR2 SASEGT. V was clipped by 4 bases and J by 0 bases; unmatched bases: 6. This CDR3 contains 18 residues. CDR3: CASSADSGGGSGANVLTF. CDR3 coding DNA: TGTGCCAGCAGTGCGGACAGCGGGGGGGGCTCTGGGGCCAACGTCCTGACTTTC.

The rearrangement uses TRBV30 and TRBJ2-3; 10 bases are shared with TRBD1. V trimming: 0 bases; J trimming: 2 bases; junction bases outside the gene matches: 8. CDR3 length: 17 residues. Germline V gene lookup returns CDR1 GTSNPN and CDR2 SVGIG (reference sequence). CDR3 coding DNA: TGTGCCTGGAGTGTACTCGGACAGGGGGGACACACAGATACGCAGTATTTT. It is translated as CAWSVLGQGGHTDTQYF. Full variable domain (outside the CDR3, taken from reference TRBV30 and TRBJ2-3): SQTIHQWPATLVQPVGSPLSLECTVEGTSNPNLYWYRQAAGRGLQLLFYSVGIGQISSEVPQNLSASRPQDRQFILSSKKLLLSDSGFYLCAWSVLGQGGHTDTQYFGPGTRLTVL.

The chain links TRBV23-1 to TRBJ2-7, with a tentative D call TRBD1 (6 bases). TRBV23-1 is an open reading frame, and its role is uncertain. V was cut by 3 bases and J by 4 bases, with 13 bases left in between. The CDR3 contains 14 residues. CDR3 amino acids: CASSHYRVTYEQYF. DNA of the CDR3: TGCGCCAGCAGTCATTACAGGGTAACATACGAGCAGTACTTC.

This chain uses TRBV7-6 with TRBJ2-2; 8 bases are a match to TRBD1. V trimming: 5 bases; J trimming: 3 bases; junction bases outside the gene matches: 8. The CDR3 totals 16 residues. CDR1 and CDR2 (germline): SGHVS, FNYEAQ. CDR3 loop: CASSLRTGRHTGELFF. The CDR3 nucleotides are TGTGCCAGCAGCCTTCGGACAGGGCGACACACCGGGGAGCTGTTTTTT.

CDR3 DNA sequence: TGTGCCAGCTGGGGGGGGATGTATGACACTGAAGCTTTCTTT. This codes for CASWGGMYDTEAFF. This sequence joins TRBV25-1 and TRBJ1-1, with D perhaps TRBD1 (5 bases). The germline CDR1 and CDR2 sequences are MGHDK and SYGVNS. V dropped 8 bases and J dropped 3 bases, with 16 bases sitting between them. The CDR3 has 14 residues.

CDR3 sequence (DNA): TGTGCCAGCAGCCCAGGGATTTGGAACACTGAAGCTTTCTTT. Translating it yields CASSPGIWNTEAFF. The chain recombines TRBV16 with TRBJ1-1; possibly TRBD1 for D (5 bases). CDR1 is KGHSY and CDR2 is FQNENV in the germline V gene. Trimming removed 4 bases from V and 1 base from J, with 10 bases in between. CDR3 length: 14 amino acids.

This sequence joins TRBV15 and TRBJ2-1, with 8 bases lining up with TRBD2. Germline loops: CDR1 LNHNV, CDR2 YYDKDF (reference sequence). V lost 8 bases to trimming and J lost 9 bases; unmatched junction nucleotides: 24. The CDR3 covers 18 residues. The CDR3 sequence is CATGPGRLAGGGFVEQFF. The CDR3 region has the DNA TGTGCCACCGGACCCGGGCGCCTGGCGGGGGGCGGTTTTGTTGAGCAGTTCTTC. The full variable domain, rest sourced from reference TRBV15 and TRBJ2-1, is DAMVIQNPRYQVTQFGKPVTLSCSQTLNHNVMYWYQQKSSQAPKLLFHYYDKDFNNEADTPDNFQSRRPNTSFCFLDIRSPGLGDTAMYLCATGPGRLAGGGFVEQFFGPGTRLTVL.

The V and J genes are TRBV4-1 and TRBJ2-1; 9 nucleotides align to TRBD2. The CDR3 totals 16 residues. The trim removed 1 base at V and 8 bases at J, leaving 9 bases unmatched. Germline CDR1 MGHRA, CDR2 YSYEKL. The CDR3 DNA reads as TGCGCCAGCAGCCAAGGGGGGCGCGGGGGGGCCCATGAGCAGTTCTTC. Translating it yields CASSQGGRGGAHEQFF.

The rearrangement links TRBV19 to TRBJ1-5; D is possibly TRBD1 (6 bases). This CDR3 comprises 16 residues. The V gene's germline CDR1 is LNHDA and CDR2 SQIVND (reference sequence). V shed 3 bases and J shed 6 bases, with 18 bases lying between them. CDR3 sequence: CASSMSRGASVQPQHF. CDR3 DNA sequence: TGTGCCAGTAGTATGAGTCGGGGGGCTTCTGTTCAGCCCCAGCATTTT.

The rearrangement links TRBV7-2 to TRBJ1-6, with TRBD1 as a possible D gene (5 bases). The germline V gene encodes CDR1 SGHTA and CDR2 FQGNSA. The CDR3 totals 15 residues. V lost 1 base, J lost 10 bases, and 14 bases lay in between. The CDR3 loop reads CASSLDGRARSPLHF. The CDR3 bases are TGTGCCAGCAGCTTAGACGGCAGGGCTCGGTCACCCCTCCACTTT.

The chain couples TRBV7-2 to TRBJ2-1; 10 nucleotides line up with TRBD1. The CDR3 extends over 15 amino acids. V was pared by 6 bases and J by 5 bases, with 7 bases of the junction left unmatched. Germline CDR1 is SGHTA and CDR2 is FQGNSA. CDR3 DNA: TGTGCCAGCAGACAGGACAGGGGGGACCACAATGAGCAGTTCTTC. Translated, it gives CASRQDRGDHNEQFF.

The sample holds one count of this clone. This rearrangement joins TRBV7-3 to TRBJ1-1; D perhaps matches TRBD1 (5 bases). Germline loops: CDR1 SGHTA, CDR2 FQGTGA. V gave up 5 bases and J gave up 1 base, with 8 bases separating them. The CDR3 has 13 residues. The CDR3 nucleotides are TGTGCCAGCAGCCTCAGGGCGAACACTGAAGCTTTCTTT. Its protein product is CASSLRANTEAFF.

The V call is TRBV7-9, the J call TRBJ1-5; perhaps TRBD1 as D (5 bases). This CDR3 spans 17 amino acids. V shed 3 bases and J shed 0 bases, with 15 bases lying between them. CDR1 SEHNR and CDR2 FQNEAQ come from the germline V gene (reference sequence). As DNA, the CDR3 is TGTGCCAGCAGCTTGGGCCCCCTGACAGATAGCAATCAGCCCCAGCATTTT. Encoded protein: CASSLGPLTDSNQPQHF.

The CDR3 loop reads CASSRAAGENSYEQYF. CDR3 bases: TGTGCCAGCAGCCGTGCAGCGGGGGAAAACTCCTACGAGCAGTACTTC. This chain joins TRBV7-2 and TRBJ2-7; TRBD2 matches 8 bases. In germline, CDR1 is SGHTA, CDR2 FQGNSA. V shed 5 bases, J shed 0 bases, and the junction held 9 bases outside the gene matches. This CDR3 has 16 amino acids.

The genes are TRBV6-5 and TRBJ2-3; 10 bases map to TRBD2. The CDR3 is made up of 16 amino acids. V was pared by 1 base and J by 5 bases, with 6 bases of the junction left unmatched. Germline V gene data show CDR1 as MNHEY and CDR2 as SVGAGI. The CDR3 reads CASSYLLAGEIDTQYF. In DNA, the CDR3 is TGTGCCAGCAGTTACTTGCTAGCGGGGGAAATAGATACGCAGTATTTT.

This chain joins TRBV19 and TRBJ2-1; D ambiguous. Germline lookup yields CDR1 LNHDA and CDR2 SQIVND (reference sequence). Trimming stripped 4 bases from V and 0 bases from J, with 10 bases between. The CDR3 sequence is 15 residues long. CDR3 in amino acids: CASSKATSSYNEQFF. CDR3 DNA: TGTGCCAGTAGTAAAGCGACGAGCTCCTACAATGAGCAGTTCTTC.

The rearrangement joins TRBV6-1 to TRBJ1-2; 12 nucleotides align to TRBD1. Trimming at V came to 3 bases and at J to 8 bases, leaving 7 bases not matched to a gene. The CDR3 contains 15 residues. Germline loops: CDR1 MNHNS, CDR2 SASEGT. The CDR3 DNA follows: TGTGCCAGCAGTGACCAGGGACAGGGGGCACAAGGCTACACCTTC. This encodes CASSDQGQGAQGYTF.

The chain links TRBV4-3 to TRBJ2-1, with a weak D call TRBD2 (7 bases). V was clipped by 0 bases and J by 3 bases, with 9 bases between them. The germline V gene encodes CDR1 LGHNA and CDR2 YSLEER. The CDR3 runs to 15 residues. Here the CDR3 DNA reads TGCGCCAGCAGCCAAGAGAGGGGGGGCTACAATGAGCAGTTCTTC. Translating it yields CASSQERGGYNEQFF.